The next 32 T cell receptor beta chains were all read from a single sample in a study of blood T cells in healthy people across ages. Then a second PCR, running about 7 to 11 cycles, was carried out with a sample-barcoded 5' primer and a J-beta primer mix. TCRdb independently ran MiXCR on the 5' RACE reads; one entry per CDR3 protein. This table holds 550,000 to 650,000 distinct CDR3 sequences, approximately 26% found once. These data were also reused for a study on T cells of mothers and their children.

Sequencing used blood. Receptors were obtained from a boy between 2 and 10 years old in good health.

The V gene is TRBV12-5, the J gene TRBJ2-6, with D uncertain. The CDR3 covers 13 residues. Germline V CDR1 and CDR2: LGHNT, FRNRAP. V lost 6 bases, J lost 4 bases, and 7 bases lay in between. As DNA, the CDR3 is TGTGCTAGTGGCCCCGAGGGGGCCAACGTCCTGACTTTC. It translates to CASGPEGANVLTF.

CDR3 amino acids: CASSLDPGSANTEAFF. The CDR3 DNA sequence: TGCGCCAGCAGCTTGGACCCGGGGAGCGCAAACACTGAAGCTTTCTTT. The rearrangement uses TRBV5-1 and TRBJ1-1; no clear D gene. The ends were cut back, 0 bases at V and 2 bases at J, with 14 bases in the middle. Germline V gene sequence: CDR1 SGHRS, CDR2 YFSETQ. CDR3 length equals 16 residues.

This clonotype was counted only a few times. The chain links TRBV6-5 to TRBJ2-1, with D maybe TRBD1 (5 bases). The germline V gene encodes CDR1 MNHEY and CDR2 SVGAGI. This CDR3 contains 14 residues. The ends were cut back, 1 base at V and 6 bases at J, with 10 bases in the middle. CDR3 protein: CASSYFGATNEQFF. CDR3 DNA: TGTGCCAGCAGTTACTTTGGGGCGACCAATGAGCAGTTCTTC.

This clonotype was found a few times. The CDR3, as DNA: TGCAGCGTTGAATTTTACCGGGAGCTTAATGAGCAGTTCTTC. Translated: CSVEFYRELNEQFF. This chain links TRBV29-1 with TRBJ2-1; D is perhaps TRBD2 (6 bases). From germline, CDR1 is SQVTM and CDR2 ANQGSEA. CDR3 length: 14 amino acids. V lost 2 bases to trimming and J lost 7 bases, with 15 bases between them.

This chain links TRBV12-3 or TRBV12-4 with TRBJ2-3; D possibly corresponds to TRBD1 (5 bases). The CDR3 spans 14 residues. The V end was cut by 5 bases, the J end by 2 bases, with 11 bases between. The DNA of the CDR3 is TGTGCCAGCAGTAGACAGATAAACACAGATACGCAGTATTTT. Translation: CASSRQINTDTQYF.

V usage is TRBV7-9 and J usage is TRBJ1-2; D unresolved. Germline assignment: CDR1 SEHNR and CDR2 FQNEAQ (reference sequence). CDR3 length: 12 amino acids. V gave up 5 bases and J gave up 4 bases, with 8 bases separating them. This chain's CDR3 is CASSTAGYGYTF. The CDR3 bases are TGTGCCAGCAGCACCGCAGGCTATGGCTACACCTTC.

V usage is TRBV28 and J usage is TRBJ2-3; the match to TRBD2 covers 7 bases. The germline V gene encodes CDR1 MDHEN and CDR2 SYDVKM. The ends lost 7 bases at V and 4 bases at J; junction bases unmatched: 5. The CDR3 totals 13 residues. The CDR3 region has the DNA TGTGCCAGCATGGGGGGGGACGCAGATACGCAGTATTTT. Protein product: CASMGGDADTQYF.

In nucleotides, the CDR3 is TGCGCCAGCAGCCTAGGACAGGGGAACTCCTACGAGCAGTACTTC. As protein: CASSLGQGNSYEQYF. V is TRBV5-1 and J is TRBJ2-7; TRBD1 matches 9 bases. V was clipped by 4 bases and J by 0 bases; unmatched bases: 5. Germline values: CDR1 SGHRS, CDR2 YFSETQ. The CDR3 runs 15 residues.

V usage is TRBV7-9 and J usage is TRBJ2-1, with D hard to call. Judging by the DNA end, TRBJ2-5 fits better; the J call may be wrong. The CDR3 contains 14 residues. Germline V gives CDR1 SEHNR, CDR2 FQNEAQ (reference sequence). CDR3 nucleotide sequence: TGTGCCAGCAGCTTAGTTCCAGCGCAAGAGACCCAGTACTTC. It yields the protein CASSLVPAQETQYF.

For this clonotype: The junction departs from the called germline gene at one end, perhaps through a read error. The gene calls are TRBV6-4 and TRBJ1-6, with D possibly TRBD1 on 6 matching bases. CDR3 length equals 14 residues. Germline assignment: CDR1 MRHNA and CDR2 SNTAGT. This chain's CDR3 is CTSSDGGANSPLHF. The CDR3 DNA reads as TGTACCAGCAGTGATGGGGGGGCTAATTCACCCCTCCACTTT.

Here the CDR3 DNA reads TGTGCCAGCAGCTTGCAGGGGGCGTTTTTTGAAAAACTGTTTTTT. The encoded protein is CASSLQGAFFEKLFF. J is TRBJ1-4 and V is TRBV11-2, with 8 bases fitting TRBD1. CDR1 is SGHAT, CDR2 FQNNGV, per germline. The V and J ends lost 3 bases and 7 bases, in that order; junction bases with no gene match: 7. This CDR3 has 15 amino acids.

This sequence joins TRBV20-1 and TRBJ2-7, with 7 bases fitting TRBD2. The V gene's germline CDR1 is DFQATT and CDR2 SNEGSKA (reference sequence). The junction had 10 bases not matched to a gene; V was cut back by 2 bases and J by 0 bases. CDR3 size: 16 residues. CDR3 bases: TGCAGTGCTAGAAAGTGGCCCGCTAGCGGCTCCTACGAGCAGTACTTC. Translated, it gives CSARKWPASGSYEQYF.

This clonotype was observed many times. The J gene is TRBJ1-2, the V gene TRBV5-5; 7 bases map to TRBD1. This CDR3 comprises 13 residues. The V segment lost 3 bases and the J segment 2 bases; nucleotides outside the gene matches: 1. Per germline, CDR1 SGHKS and CDR2 YYEKEE (reference sequence). The CDR3 sequence is CASSSTGNYGYTF. CDR3 nucleotides: TGTGCCAGCAGCTCGACAGGGAACTATGGCTACACCTTC.

The genes are TRBV24-1 and TRBJ2-1, with D perhaps TRBD1 or TRBD2 (5 bases each). Germline V gene sequence: CDR1 KGHDR, CDR2 SFDVKD. This CDR3 contains 11 residues. Trimming cost V 7 bases and J 14 bases, with 14 bases left between them. The CDR3 nucleotides read TGTGCCACCAGGAGGGGTCCCGGCAAGTTCTTC. Protein: CATRRGPGKFF.

The chain carries TRBV5-1 and TRBJ2-1; TRBD2 matches at 8 bases. Germline V gene lookup returns CDR1 SGHRS and CDR2 YFSETQ. The CDR3 contains 16 residues. V shed 4 bases, J shed 6 bases, and the junction held 12 bases outside the gene matches. The CDR3 nucleotides are TGCGCCAGCAGCGGTTACGGGACTAGTGACCTCAATGAGCAGTTCTTC. Its protein product is CASSGYGTSDLNEQFF.

J is TRBJ2-3 and V is TRBV12-3 or TRBV12-4; 10 nucleotides align to TRBD2. This CDR3 has 15 amino acids. V dropped 6 bases and J dropped 4; count of bases not matched to a gene: 7. CDR3 loop: CASSRSGRAPDTQYF. The CDR3, as DNA: TGTGCCAGCAGCCGGAGCGGGAGGGCCCCAGATACGCAGTATTTT.

The chain employs TRBV3-1 and TRBJ1-4; TRBD1 matches 10 bases. This CDR3 spans 16 amino acids. Trimming removed 1 base from V and 7 bases from J; junction bases left unmatched: 6. The germline CDR1 and CDR2 sequences are LGHDT and YNNKEL (reference sequence). In DNA, the CDR3 is TGTGCCAGCAGCCAAGGGGACAGGGGTGGAGGTGAAAAACTGTTTTTT. Amino acids: CASSQGDRGGGEKLFF.

This sequence joins TRBV6-2 or TRBV6-3 and TRBJ2-7; unclear D gene. The CDR3 extends over 14 amino acids. V gave up 2 bases and J gave up 4 bases, with 12 bases separating them. From germline, CDR1 is MNHEY and CDR2 SVGEGT. CDR3 sequence reads: CASSYGPTFYEQYF. The CDR3 coding sequence is TGTGCCAGCAGTTACGGACCGACATTTTACGAGCAGTACTTC.

The chain uses TRBV7-9 and TRBJ1-4; 11 bases agree with TRBD1. J was trimmed by 7 bases and V by 1 base; bases with no gene match: 8. Germline V gives CDR1 SEHNR, CDR2 FQNEAQ (reference sequence). CDR3 length equals 17 residues. CDR3 amino acids: CASSLEQSGTGGEKLFF. The DNA of the CDR3 is TGTGCCAGCAGCTTAGAGCAAAGCGGGACAGGGGGTGAAAAACTGTTTTTT.

This clonotype was found a few times. The chain combines TRBV12-3 or TRBV12-4 with TRBJ1-5; 9 bases fit TRBD1. This CDR3 comprises 16 residues. V was clipped by 6 bases and J by 2 bases; unmatched bases: 8. CDR3 protein: CASSSTGGVGNQPQHF. In DNA, the CDR3 is TGTGCCAGCAGCTCAACAGGGGGCGTTGGCAATCAGCCCCAGCATTTT.

The sample holds a few counts of this clonotype. The J gene is TRBJ2-5, the V gene TRBV5-1; D unresolved. The J call may be wrong; the DNA end is better matched by TRBJ2-7. The CDR3 has 17 residues. The V gene's germline CDR1 is SGHRS and CDR2 YFSETQ. CDR3 sequence (DNA): TGCGCCAGCAGCTTGAGAAGCTCTGAGACAAGCTCCTACGAGCAGTACTTC. Protein product: CASSLRSSETSSYEQYF.

This chain joins TRBV20-1 and TRBJ2-5, with a weak D call TRBD2 (6 bases). In germline, CDR1 is DFQATT, CDR2 SNEGSKA (reference sequence). This CDR3 comprises 12 residues. CDR3 loop: CSSSRSGETQYF. The DNA of the CDR3 is TGCAGCTCTTCCCGCAGCGGGGAGACCCAGTACTTC.

The chain couples TRBV11-2 to TRBJ2-2, with D maybe TRBD2 (6 bases). Trimming cost V 0 bases and J 0 bases, with 8 bases left between them. The CDR3 is 16 residues long. Germline CDR1 and CDR2: SGHAT and FQNNGV. CDR3 nucleotide sequence: TGTGCCAGCAGCTTAGATCCGGGGGCGAACACCGGGGAGCTGTTTTTT. This sequence encodes CASSLDPGANTGELFF.

The chain joins TRBV5-1 to TRBJ2-7; TRBD2 matches at 10 bases. The V and J ends lost 2 bases and 4 bases, in that order; junction bases with no gene match: 6. The CDR3 contains 15 residues. Germline V lookup: CDR1 SGHRS, CDR2 YFSETQ. CDR3 region: CASSLAGGENYEQYF. In nucleotides, the CDR3 is TGCGCCAGCAGCTTAGCGGGAGGGGAAAATTACGAGCAGTACTTC. Together with reference TRBV5-1 and TRBJ2-7, the CDR3 gives the full variable domain: KAGVTQTPRYLIKTRGQQVTLSCSPISGHRSVSWYQQTPGQGLQFLFEYFSETQRNKGNFPGRFSGRQFSNSRSEMNVSTLELGDSALYLCASSLAGGENYEQYFGPGTRLTVT.

This clonotype has a count of ten or more. V gene TRBV20-1 combines with J gene TRBJ1-4; D gene ambiguous. Germline assignment: CDR1 DFQATT and CDR2 SNEGSKA (reference sequence). V lost 3 bases to trimming and J lost 5 bases, with 13 bases between them. The CDR3 is 14 residues long. CDR3 bases: TGCAGTGCTAGCGGACTGGCAAGAAATGAAAAACTGTTTTTT. It encodes CSASGLARNEKLFF.

V is TRBV6-5 and J is TRBJ2-1; 7 positions match TRBD2. Germline lookup yields CDR1 MNHEY and CDR2 SVGAGI. The CDR3 contains 16 residues. V lost 2 bases and J lost 8; bases outside the gene matches: 12. CDR3 DNA sequence: TGTGCCAGCAGTTACGGTGGCGGGAGTTTGGGGGATGAGCAGTTCTTC. Translating it yields CASSYGGGSLGDEQFF.

The CDR3 DNA is TGTGCCAGCAGCTTACCCTATCGAACGGGACAGACCCAGTACTTC. Translating gives CASSLPYRTGQTQYF. The J gene is TRBJ2-5, the V gene TRBV7-6, with D possibly being TRBD1 or TRBD2 (5 bases each). The V end lost 2 bases, the J end lost 6 bases, and 16 bases lay between the germline ends. Germline V gene data show CDR1 as SGHVS and CDR2 as FNYEAQ. This CDR3 spans 15 amino acids.

The chain links TRBV5-1 to TRBJ2-3, with 12 bases fitting TRBD2. This CDR3 region has 19 residues. CDR1 is SGHRS and CDR2 is YFSETQ in the germline V gene. V dropped 1 base and J dropped 1; count of bases not matched to a gene: 10. CDR3 bases: TGCGCCAGCAGCTTGAGGAGGACTAGCGGGGACGGGGGCACAGATACGCAGTATTTT. This codes for CASSLRRTSGDGGTDTQYF.

This clonotype was seen only a few times. The chain is built from TRBV6-6 and TRBJ2-2, with D unresolved. The V gene's germline CDR1 is MNHNY and CDR2 SVGAGI (reference sequence). V shed 6 bases and J shed 6 bases, with 14 bases lying between them. The CDR3 spans 14 residues. The CDR3 nucleotides read TGTGCCAGCAGCCCCCTCACGGAAGCCGGGGAGCTGTTTTTT. This translates into CASSPLTEAGELFF.

The chain carries TRBV7-9 and TRBJ1-4; the D gene is possibly TRBD1 (6 bases). Germline values: CDR1 SEHNR, CDR2 FQNEAQ (reference sequence). V lost 2 bases to trimming and J lost 7 bases, with 11 bases between them. The CDR3 runs 14 residues. The CDR3 loop reads CASSLRGGTEKLFF. CDR3 coding DNA: TGTGCCAGCAGCTTAAGGGGGGGGACTGAAAAACTGTTTTTT. The variable domain in full, completed from reference TRBV7-9 and TRBJ1-4, reads DTGVSQNPRHKITKRGQNVTFRCDPISEHNRLYWYRQTLGQGPEFLTYFQNEAQLEKSRLLSDRFSAERPKGSFSTLEIQRTEQGDSAMYLCASSLRGGTEKLFFGSGTQLSVL.

This clonotype has only one observation. The gene calls are TRBV5-1 and TRBJ2-7; D is ambiguous. V was pared by 2 bases and J by 6 bases, with 15 bases between. The CDR3 runs 14 residues. Per germline, CDR1 SGHRS and CDR2 YFSETQ. The CDR3 loop is CASSFQDLSPEQYF. The CDR3, as DNA: TGCGCCAGCAGCTTCCAAGACCTATCGCCCGAGCAGTACTTC.

This chain uses TRBV4-2 with TRBJ2-1, with 9 nucleotides matching TRBD2. The CDR3 spans 16 residues. Per the germline V gene, CDR1 is LGHNA and CDR2 is YNFKEQ. J was trimmed by 7 bases and V by 1 base; bases with no gene match: 8. CDR3 coding DNA: TGTGCCAGCAGCCAAGCGTTAGCGGGGGCGGGAAATGAGCAGTTCTTC. Amino acid sequence: CASSQALAGAGNEQFF.